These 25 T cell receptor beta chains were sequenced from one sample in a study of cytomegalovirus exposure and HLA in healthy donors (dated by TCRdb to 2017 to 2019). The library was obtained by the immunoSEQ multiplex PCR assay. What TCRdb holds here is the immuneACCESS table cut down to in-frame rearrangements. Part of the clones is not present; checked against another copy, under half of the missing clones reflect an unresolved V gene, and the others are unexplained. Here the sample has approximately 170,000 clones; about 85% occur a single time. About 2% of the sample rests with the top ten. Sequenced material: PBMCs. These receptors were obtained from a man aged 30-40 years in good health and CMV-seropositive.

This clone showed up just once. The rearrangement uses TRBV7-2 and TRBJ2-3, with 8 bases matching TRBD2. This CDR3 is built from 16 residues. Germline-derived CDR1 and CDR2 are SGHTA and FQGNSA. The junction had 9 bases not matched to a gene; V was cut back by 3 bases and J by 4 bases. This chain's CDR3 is CASSFSGVVVADTQYF. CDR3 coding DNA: TGTGCCAGCAGCTTTAGCGGGGTCGTCGTCGCAGATACGCAGTATTTT.

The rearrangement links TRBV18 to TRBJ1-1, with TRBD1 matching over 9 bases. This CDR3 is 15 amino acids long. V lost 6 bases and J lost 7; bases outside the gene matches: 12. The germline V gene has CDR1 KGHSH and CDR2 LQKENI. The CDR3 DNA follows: TGTGCCAGCTCCCCGGGACAGGGTAACTTCGGTGAAGCTTTCTTT. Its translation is CASSPGQGNFGEAFF. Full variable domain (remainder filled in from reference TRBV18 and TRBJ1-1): NAGVMQNPRHLVRRRGQEARLRCSPMKGHSHVYWYRQLPEEGLKFMVYLQKENIIDESGMPKERFSAEFPKEGPSILRIQQVVRGDSAAYFCASSPGQGNFGEAFFGQGTRLTVV.

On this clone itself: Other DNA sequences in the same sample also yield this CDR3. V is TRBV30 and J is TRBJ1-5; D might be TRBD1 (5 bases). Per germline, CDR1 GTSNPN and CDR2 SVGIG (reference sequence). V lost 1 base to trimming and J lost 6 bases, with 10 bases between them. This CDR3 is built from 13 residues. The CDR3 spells CAWSDRGGQPQHF. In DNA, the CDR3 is TGTGCCTGGAGTGATAGGGGAGGTCAGCCCCAGCATTTT.

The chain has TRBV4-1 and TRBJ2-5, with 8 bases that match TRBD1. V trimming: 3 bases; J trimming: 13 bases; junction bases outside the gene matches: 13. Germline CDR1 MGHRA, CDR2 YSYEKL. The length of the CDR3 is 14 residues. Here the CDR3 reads CASSHLGWGQDAYF. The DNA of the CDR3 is TGCGCCAGCAGCCACCTTGGTTGGGGACAGGACGCGTACTTC.

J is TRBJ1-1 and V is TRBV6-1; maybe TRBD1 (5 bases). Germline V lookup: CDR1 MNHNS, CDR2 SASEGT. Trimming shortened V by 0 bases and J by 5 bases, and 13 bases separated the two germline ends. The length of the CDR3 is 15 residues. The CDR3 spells CASSEAWAGRTEAFF. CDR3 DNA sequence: TGTGCCAGCAGTGAAGCGTGGGCAGGGAGGACTGAAGCTTTCTTT.

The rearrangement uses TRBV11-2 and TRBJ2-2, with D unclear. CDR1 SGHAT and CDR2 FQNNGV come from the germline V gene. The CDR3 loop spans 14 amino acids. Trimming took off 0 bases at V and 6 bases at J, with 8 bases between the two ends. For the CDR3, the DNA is TGTGCCAGCAGCTTAGATCGGTCGGCCGGGGAGCTGTTTTTT. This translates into CASSLDRSAGELFF.

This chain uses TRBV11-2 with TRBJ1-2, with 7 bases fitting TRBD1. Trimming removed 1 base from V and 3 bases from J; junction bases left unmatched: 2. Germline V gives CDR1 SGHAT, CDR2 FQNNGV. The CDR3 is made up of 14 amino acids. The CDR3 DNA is TGTGCCAGCAGCTTAGGGGGGACAGACTATGGCTACACCTTC. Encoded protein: CASSLGGTDYGYTF.

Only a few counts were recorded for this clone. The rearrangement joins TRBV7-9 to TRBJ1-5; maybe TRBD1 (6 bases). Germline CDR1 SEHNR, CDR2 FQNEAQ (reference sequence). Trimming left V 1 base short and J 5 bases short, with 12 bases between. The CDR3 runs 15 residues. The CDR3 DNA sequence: TGTGCCAGCAGCTTAGGTATCAGGGGAGATCAGCCCCAGCATTTT. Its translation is CASSLGIRGDQPQHF. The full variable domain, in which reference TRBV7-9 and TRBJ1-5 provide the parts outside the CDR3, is DTGVSQNPRHKITKRGQNVTFRCDPISEHNRLYWYRQTLGQGPEFLTYFQNEAQLEKSRLLSDRFSAERPKGSFSTLEIQRTEQGDSAMYLCASSLGIRGDQPQHFGDGTRLSIL.

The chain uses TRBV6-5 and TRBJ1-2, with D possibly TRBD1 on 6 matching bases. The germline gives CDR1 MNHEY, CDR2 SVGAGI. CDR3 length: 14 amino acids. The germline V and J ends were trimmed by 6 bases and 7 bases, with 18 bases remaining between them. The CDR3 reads CASRSGTPLFGYTF. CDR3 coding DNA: TGTGCCAGCAGATCAGGGACACCACTATTTGGCTACACCTTC.

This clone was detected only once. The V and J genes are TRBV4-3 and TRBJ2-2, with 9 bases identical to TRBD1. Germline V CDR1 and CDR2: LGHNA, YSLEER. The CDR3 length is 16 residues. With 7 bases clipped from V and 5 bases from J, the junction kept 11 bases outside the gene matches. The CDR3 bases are TGCGCCAGCACCCCGGACAGGGGAAGGTGGACCGGGGAGCTGTTTTTT. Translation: CASTPDRGRWTGELFF.

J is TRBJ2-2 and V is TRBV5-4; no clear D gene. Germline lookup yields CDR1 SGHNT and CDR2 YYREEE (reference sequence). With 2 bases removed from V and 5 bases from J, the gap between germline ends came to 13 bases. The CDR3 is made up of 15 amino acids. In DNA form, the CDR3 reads TGTGCCAGCAGCTTCGGGTTTTTAAGTACCGGGGAGCTGTTTTTT. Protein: CASSFGFLSTGELFF.

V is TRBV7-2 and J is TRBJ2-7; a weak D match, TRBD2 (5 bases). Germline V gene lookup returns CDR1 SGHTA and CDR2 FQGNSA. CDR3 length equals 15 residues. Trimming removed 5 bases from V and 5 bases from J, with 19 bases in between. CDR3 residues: CASSPNPGNDHEQYF. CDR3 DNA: TGTGCCAGCAGCCCTAACCCCGGGAACGACCACGAGCAGTACTTC.

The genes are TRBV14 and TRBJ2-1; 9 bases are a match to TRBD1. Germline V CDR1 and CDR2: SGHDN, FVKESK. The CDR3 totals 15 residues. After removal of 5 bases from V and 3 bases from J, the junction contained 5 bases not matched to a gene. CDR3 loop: CASSAGQGVYNEQFF. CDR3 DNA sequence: TGTGCCAGCAGCGCGGGACAGGGAGTCTACAATGAGCAGTTCTTC.

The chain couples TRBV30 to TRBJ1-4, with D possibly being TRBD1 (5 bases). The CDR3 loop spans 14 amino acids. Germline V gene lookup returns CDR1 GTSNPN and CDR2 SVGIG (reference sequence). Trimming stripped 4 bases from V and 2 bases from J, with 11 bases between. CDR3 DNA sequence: TGTGCCTGGACTCCAGGGAGGACTAATGAAAAACTGTTTTTT. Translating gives CAWTPGRTNEKLFF.

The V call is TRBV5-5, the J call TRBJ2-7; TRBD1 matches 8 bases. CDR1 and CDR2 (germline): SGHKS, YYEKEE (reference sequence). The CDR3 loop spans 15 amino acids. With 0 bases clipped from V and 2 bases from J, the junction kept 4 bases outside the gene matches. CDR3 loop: CASSLVLQGAYEQYF. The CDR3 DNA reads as TGTGCCAGCAGCTTGGTTCTACAGGGGGCCTACGAGCAGTACTTC.

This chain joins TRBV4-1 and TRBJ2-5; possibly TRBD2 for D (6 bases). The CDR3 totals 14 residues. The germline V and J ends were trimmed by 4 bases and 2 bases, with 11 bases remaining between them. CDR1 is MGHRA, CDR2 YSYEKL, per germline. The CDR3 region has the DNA TGCGCCAGCAGCCCCTTAGGGACTCAAGAGACCCAGTACTTC. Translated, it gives CASSPLGTQETQYF.

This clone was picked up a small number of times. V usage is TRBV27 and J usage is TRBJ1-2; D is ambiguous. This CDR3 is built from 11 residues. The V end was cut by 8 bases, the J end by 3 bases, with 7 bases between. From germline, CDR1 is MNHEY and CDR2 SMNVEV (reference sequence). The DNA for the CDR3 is TGTGCCAGCGGGCGGGACTATGGCTACACCTTC. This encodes CASGRDYGYTF.

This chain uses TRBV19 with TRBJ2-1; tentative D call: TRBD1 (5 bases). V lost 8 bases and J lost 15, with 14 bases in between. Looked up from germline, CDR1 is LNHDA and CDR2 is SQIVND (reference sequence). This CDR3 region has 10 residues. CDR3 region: CASLQGNWFF. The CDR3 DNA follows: TGTGCCAGTCTTCAGGGAAATTGGTTCTTC. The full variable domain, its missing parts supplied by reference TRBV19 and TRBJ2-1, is DGGITQSPKYLFRKEGQNVTLSCEQNLNHDAMYWYRQDPGQGLRLIYYSQIVNDFQKGDIAEGYSVSREKKESFPLTVTSAQKNPTAFYLCASLQGNWFFGPGTRLTVL.

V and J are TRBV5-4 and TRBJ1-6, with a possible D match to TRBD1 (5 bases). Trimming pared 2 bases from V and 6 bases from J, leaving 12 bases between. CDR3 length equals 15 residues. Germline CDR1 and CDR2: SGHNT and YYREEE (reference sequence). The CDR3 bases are TGTGCCAGCAGCTTTGGCAGGGAACCTAATTCACCCCTCCACTTT. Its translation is CASSFGREPNSPLHF. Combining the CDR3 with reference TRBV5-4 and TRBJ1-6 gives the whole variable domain ETGVTQSPTHLIKTRGQQVTLRCSSQSGHNTVSWYQQALGQGPQFIFQYYREEENGRGNFPPRFSGLQFPNYSSELNVNALELDDSALYLCASSFGREPNSPLHFGNGTRLTVT.

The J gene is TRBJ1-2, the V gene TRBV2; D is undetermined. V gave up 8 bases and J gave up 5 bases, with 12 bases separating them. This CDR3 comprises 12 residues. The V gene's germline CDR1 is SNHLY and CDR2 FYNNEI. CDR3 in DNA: TGTGCCAGCTATGGCGGCTTTTATGGCTACACCTTC. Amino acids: CASYGGFYGYTF.

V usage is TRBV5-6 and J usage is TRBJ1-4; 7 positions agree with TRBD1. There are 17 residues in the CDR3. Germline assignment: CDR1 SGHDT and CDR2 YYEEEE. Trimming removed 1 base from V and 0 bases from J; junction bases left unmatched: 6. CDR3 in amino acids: CASSLKVQGATNEKLFF. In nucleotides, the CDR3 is TGTGCCAGCAGCTTGAAGGTGCAGGGGGCAACTAATGAAAAACTGTTTTTT. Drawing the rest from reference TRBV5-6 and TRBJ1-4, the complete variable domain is DAGVTQSPTHLIKTRGQQVTLRCSPKSGHDTVSWYQQALGQGPQFIFQYYEEEERQRGNFPDRFSGHQFPNYSSELNVNALLLGDSALYLCASSLKVQGATNEKLFFGSGTQLSVL.

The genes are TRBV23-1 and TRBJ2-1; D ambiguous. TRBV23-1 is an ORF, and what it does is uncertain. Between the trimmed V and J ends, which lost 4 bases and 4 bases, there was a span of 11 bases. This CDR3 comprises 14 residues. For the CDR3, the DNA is TGCGCCAGCAGTCTCACCGGGTCATACAATGAGCAGTTCTTC. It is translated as CASSLTGSYNEQFF.

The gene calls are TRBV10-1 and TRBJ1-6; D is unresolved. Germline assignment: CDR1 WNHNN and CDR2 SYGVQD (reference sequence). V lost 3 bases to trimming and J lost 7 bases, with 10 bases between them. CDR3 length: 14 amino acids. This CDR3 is CASSDRRENSPLHF. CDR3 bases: TGCGCCAGCAGTGATCGTAGGGAGAATTCACCCCTCCACTTT.

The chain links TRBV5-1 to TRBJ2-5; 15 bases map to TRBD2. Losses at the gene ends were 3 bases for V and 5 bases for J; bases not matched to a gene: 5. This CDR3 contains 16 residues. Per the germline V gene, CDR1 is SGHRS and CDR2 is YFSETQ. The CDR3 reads CASSSGLAGGKETQYF. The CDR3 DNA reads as TGCGCCAGCAGCTCTGGACTAGCGGGGGGGAAGGAGACCCAGTACTTC. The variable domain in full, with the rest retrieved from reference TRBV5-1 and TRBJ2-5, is KAGVTQTPRYLIKTRGQQVTLSCSPISGHRSVSWYQQTPGQGLQFLFEYFSETQRNKGNFPGRFSGRQFSNSRSEMNVSTLELGDSALYLCASSSGLAGGKETQYFGPGTRLLVL.

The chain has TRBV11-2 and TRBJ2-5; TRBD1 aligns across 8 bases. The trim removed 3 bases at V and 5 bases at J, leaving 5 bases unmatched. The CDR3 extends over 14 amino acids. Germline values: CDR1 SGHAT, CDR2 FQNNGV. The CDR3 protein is CASSFRGPLETQYF. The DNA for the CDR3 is TGTGCCAGCAGCTTCAGGGGGCCTTTGGAGACCCAGTACTTC.